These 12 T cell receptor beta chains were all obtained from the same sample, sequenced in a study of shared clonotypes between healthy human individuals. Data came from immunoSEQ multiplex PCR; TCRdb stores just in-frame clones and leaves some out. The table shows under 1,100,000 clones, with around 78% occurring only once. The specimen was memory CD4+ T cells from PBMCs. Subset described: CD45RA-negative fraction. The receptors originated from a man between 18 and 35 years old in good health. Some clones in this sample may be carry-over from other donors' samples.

CDR3 DNA: TGTGCCAGCAGCGACCTTTTTTCGTTGAGCTCTGGAAACACCATATATTTT. It translates to CASSDLFSLSSGNTIYF. V gene TRBV21-1 combines with J gene TRBJ1-3. TRBV21-1 is an annotated pseudogene. CDR3 size: 17 residues.

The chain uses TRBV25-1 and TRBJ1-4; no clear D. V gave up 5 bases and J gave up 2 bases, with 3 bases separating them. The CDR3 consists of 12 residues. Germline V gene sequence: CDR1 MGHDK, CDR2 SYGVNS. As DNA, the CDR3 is TGTGCCAGCAGTTGGACTAATGAAAAACTGTTTTTT. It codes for CASSWTNEKLFF.

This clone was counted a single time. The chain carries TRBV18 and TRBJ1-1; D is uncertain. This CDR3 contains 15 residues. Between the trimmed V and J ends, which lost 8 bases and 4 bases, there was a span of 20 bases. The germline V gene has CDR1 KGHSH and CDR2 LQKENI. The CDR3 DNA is TGTGCCAGCCGGGGTTGGAAGGGCGAGGGCACTGAAGCTTTCTTT. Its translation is CASRGWKGEGTEAFF.

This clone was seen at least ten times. This CDR3 reads CASSATPTSGNTIYF. CDR3 coding DNA: TGTGCCAGCAGCGCCACACCTACCTCTGGAAACACCATATATTTT. This sequence joins TRBV9 and TRBJ1-3; D is unresolved. CDR3 size: 15 residues. The ends were cut back, 3 bases at V and 0 bases at J, with 10 bases in the middle. Germline CDR1 SGDLS, CDR2 YYNGEE.

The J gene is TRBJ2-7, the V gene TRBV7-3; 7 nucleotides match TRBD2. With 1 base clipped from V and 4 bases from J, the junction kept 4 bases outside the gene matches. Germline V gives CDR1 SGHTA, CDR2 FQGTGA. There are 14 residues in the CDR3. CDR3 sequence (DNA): TGTGCCAGCAGCTTAAGGGCTAGCGGATACGAGCAGTACTTC. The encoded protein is CASSLRASGYEQYF. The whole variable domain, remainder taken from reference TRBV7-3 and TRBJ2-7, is GAGVSQTPSNKVTEKGKYVELRCDPISGHTALYWYRQSLGQGPEFLIYFQGTGAADDSGLPNDRFFAVRPEGSVSTLKIQRTERGDSAVYLCASSLRASGYEQYFGPGTRLTVT.

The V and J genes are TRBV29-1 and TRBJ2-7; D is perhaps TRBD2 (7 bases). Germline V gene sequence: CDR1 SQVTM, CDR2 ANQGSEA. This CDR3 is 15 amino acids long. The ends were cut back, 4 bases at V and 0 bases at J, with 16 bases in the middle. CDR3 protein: CSVGGGGGLSYEQYF. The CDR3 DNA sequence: TGCAGCGTTGGGGGAGGCGGGGGCCTCTCCTACGAGCAGTACTTC.

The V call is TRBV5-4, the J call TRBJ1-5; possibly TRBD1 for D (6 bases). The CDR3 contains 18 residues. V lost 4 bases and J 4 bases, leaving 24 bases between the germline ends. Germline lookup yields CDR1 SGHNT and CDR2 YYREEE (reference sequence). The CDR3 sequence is CASSPDSRGLDRNQPQHF. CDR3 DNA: TGTGCCAGCAGCCCCGATTCACGGGGGCTGGATCGGAATCAGCCCCAGCATTTT.

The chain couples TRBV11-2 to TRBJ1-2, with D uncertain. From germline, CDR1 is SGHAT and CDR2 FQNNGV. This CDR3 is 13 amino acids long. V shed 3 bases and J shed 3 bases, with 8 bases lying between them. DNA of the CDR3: TGTGCCAGCAGCTTCGGGTCCGACTATGGCTACACCTTC. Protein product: CASSFGSDYGYTF.

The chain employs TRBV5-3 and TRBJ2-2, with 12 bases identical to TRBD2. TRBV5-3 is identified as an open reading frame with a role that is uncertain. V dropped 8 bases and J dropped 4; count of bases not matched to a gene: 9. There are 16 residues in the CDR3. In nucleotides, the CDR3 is TGTGCCAGCAACCCGACTAGCGGGAGCCTCACCGGGGAGCTGTTTTTT. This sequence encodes CASNPTSGSLTGELFF.

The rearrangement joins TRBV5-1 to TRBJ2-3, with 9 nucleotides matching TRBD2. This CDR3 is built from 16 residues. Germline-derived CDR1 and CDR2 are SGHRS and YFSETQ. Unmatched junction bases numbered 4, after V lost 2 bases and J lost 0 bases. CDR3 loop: CASSFLAGSSTDTQYF. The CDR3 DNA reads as TGCGCCAGCAGCTTCCTAGCGGGATCTAGCACAGATACGCAGTATTTT.

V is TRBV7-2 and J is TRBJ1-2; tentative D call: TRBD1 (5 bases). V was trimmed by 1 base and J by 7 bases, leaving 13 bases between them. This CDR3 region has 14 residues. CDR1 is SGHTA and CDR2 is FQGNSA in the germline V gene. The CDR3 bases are TGTGCCAGCAGCTTAGAGGTTAGCACAGGTGGCTACACCTTC. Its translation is CASSLEVSTGGYTF.

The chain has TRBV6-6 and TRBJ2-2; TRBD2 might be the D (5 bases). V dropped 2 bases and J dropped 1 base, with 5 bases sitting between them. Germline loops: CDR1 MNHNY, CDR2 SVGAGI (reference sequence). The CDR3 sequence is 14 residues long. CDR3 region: CASSYGRNTGELFF. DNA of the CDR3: TGTGCCAGCAGTTACGGGAGGAACACCGGGGAGCTGTTTTTT.